This T cell receptor beta chain was sequenced for a study of CD8+ T cells in alopecia areata. Per germline, CDR1 SQVTM and CDR2 ANQGSEA. V was trimmed by 0 bases and J by 5 bases, leaving 8 bases between them. The CDR3 spans 12 residues. The authors extracted RNA and reverse transcribed it into cDNA as the sequencing template. Profiling relied on immunoSEQ multiplex PCR, and the TCRdb table lists in-frame clones only, not all of them. The table has 130,000 or so clones, roughly 50% seen once. The table lists this clone with a few counts. What it recognizes is unknown. Lesional scalp punch biopsies and peripheral blood came from alopecia areata patients. CD4+ and CD8+ T cells were sorted from PBMCs. The study, taken as a whole, reports: Elevated clonality characterized lesional scalp relative to normal scalp, particularly in alopecia totalis/universalis. Although TCR sharing was seen in mice, sharing across patients was less clear, possibly for HLA-related reasons.

This clonotype originated in a human donor with alopecia areata. The gene calls are TRBV29-1 and TRBJ2-7; D remains ambiguous. Source material: NKG2D-low CD8+ T cells sorted from blood. The CDR3 region has the DNA TGCAGCGTTGAAGACCTCACTCACGAGCAGTACTTC. Protein product: CSVEDLTHEQYF.